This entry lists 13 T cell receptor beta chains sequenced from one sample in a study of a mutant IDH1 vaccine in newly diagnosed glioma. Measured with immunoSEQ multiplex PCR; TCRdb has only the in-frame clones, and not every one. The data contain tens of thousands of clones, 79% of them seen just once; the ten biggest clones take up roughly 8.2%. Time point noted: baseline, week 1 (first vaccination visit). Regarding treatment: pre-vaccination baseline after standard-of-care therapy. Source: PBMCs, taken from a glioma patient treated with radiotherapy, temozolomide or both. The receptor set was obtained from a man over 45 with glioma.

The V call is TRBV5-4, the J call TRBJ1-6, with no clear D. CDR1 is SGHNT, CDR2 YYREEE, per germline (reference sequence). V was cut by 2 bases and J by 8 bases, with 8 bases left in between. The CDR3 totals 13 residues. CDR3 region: CASSFAMDSPLHF. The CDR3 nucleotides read TGTGCCAGCAGCTTCGCAATGGATTCACCCCTCCACTTT.

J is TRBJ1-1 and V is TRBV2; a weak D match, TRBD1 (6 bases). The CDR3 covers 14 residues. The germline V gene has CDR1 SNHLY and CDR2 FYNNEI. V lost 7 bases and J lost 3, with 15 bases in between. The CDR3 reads CASILAGDDTEAFF. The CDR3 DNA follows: TGTGCCAGCATATTGGCAGGGGACGACACTGAAGCTTTCTTT. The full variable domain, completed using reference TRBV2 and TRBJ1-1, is EPEVTQTPSHQVTQMGQEVILRCVPISNHLYFYWYRQILGQKVEFLVSFYNNEISEKSEIFDDQFSVERPDGSNFTLKIRSTKLEDSAMYFCASILAGDDTEAFFGQGTRLTVV.

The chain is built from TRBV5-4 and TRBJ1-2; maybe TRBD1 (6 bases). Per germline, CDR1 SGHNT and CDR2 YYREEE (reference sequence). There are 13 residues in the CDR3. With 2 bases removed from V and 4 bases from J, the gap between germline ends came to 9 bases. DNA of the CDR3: TGTGCCAGCAGCTTAGACAGGACCTATGGCTACACCTTC. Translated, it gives CASSLDRTYGYTF.

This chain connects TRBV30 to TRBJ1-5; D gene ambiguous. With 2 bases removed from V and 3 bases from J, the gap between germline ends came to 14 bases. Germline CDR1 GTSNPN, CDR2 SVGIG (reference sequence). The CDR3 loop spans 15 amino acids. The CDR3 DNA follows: TGTGCCTGGAGTTTCCCGGGGTCGAACAATCAGCCCCAGCATTTT. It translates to CAWSFPGSNNQPQHF.

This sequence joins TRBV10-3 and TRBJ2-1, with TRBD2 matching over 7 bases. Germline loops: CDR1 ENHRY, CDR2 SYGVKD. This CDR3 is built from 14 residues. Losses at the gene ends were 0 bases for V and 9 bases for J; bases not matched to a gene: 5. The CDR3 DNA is TGTGCCATCAGTGAGTCGACGGGGGGTAGTGAGCAGTTCTTC. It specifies CAISESTGGSEQFF.

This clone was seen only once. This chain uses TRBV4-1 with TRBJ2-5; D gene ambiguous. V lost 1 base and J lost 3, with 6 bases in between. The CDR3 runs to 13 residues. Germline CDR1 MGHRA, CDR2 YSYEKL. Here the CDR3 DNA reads TGCGCCAGCAGCCAAGCCTACAAAGAGACCCAGTACTTC. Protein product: CASSQAYKETQYF.

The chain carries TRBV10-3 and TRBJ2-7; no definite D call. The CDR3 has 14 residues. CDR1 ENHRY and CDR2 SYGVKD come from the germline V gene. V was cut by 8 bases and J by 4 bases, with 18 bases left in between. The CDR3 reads CAIADGRDKYEQYF. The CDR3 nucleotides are TGTGCCATCGCCGATGGCCGCGACAAGTACGAGCAGTACTTC.

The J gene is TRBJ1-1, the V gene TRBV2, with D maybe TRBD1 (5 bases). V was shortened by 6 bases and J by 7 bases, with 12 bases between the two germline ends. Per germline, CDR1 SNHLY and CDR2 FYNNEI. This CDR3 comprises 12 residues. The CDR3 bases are TGTGCCAGCAGGCCAGGGTTTTTTGAAGCTTTCTTT. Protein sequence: CASRPGFFEAFF. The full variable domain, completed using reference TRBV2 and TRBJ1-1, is EPEVTQTPSHQVTQMGQEVILRCVPISNHLYFYWYRQILGQKVEFLVSFYNNEISEKSEIFDDQFSVERPDGSNFTLKIRSTKLEDSAMYFCASRPGFFEAFFGQGTRLTVV.

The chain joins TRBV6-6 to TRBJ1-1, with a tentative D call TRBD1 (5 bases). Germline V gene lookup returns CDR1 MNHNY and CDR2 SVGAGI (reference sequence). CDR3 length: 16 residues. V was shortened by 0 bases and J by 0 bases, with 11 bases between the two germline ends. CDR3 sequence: CASSYSTGALNTEAFF. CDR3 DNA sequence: TGTGCCAGCAGTTACTCTACAGGAGCTTTGAACACTGAAGCTTTCTTT.

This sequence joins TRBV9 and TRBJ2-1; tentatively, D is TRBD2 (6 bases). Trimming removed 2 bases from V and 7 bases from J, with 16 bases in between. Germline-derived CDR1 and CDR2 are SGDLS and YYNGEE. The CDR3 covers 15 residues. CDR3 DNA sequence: TGTGCCAGCAGCGTGTCGGGACTCCCGAGGAATGAGCAGTTCTTC. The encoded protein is CASSVSGLPRNEQFF.

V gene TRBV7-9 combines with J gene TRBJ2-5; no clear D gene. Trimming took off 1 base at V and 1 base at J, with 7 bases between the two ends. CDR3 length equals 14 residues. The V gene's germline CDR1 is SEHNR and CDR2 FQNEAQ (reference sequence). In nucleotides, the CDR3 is TGTGCCAGCAGCTTAGTGCCGCTCCAAGAGACCCAGTACTTC. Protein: CASSLVPLQETQYF.

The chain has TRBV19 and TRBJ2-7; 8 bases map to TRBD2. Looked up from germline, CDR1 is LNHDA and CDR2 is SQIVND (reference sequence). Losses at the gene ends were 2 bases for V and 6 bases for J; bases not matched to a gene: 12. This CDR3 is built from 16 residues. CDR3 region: CASSITGTRTIGEQYF. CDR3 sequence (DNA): TGTGCCAGTAGTATAACCGGGACTAGGACGATCGGCGAGCAGTACTTC.

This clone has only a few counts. The CDR3 region has the DNA TGTGCCAGCAGTAAACGACAGGGGGGGGCCGGGGAGCTGTTTTTT. The encoded protein is CASSKRQGGAGELFF. The rearrangement joins TRBV6-5 to TRBJ2-2, with 9 bases lining up with TRBD1. V was pared by 5 bases and J by 6 bases, with 7 bases of the junction left unmatched. This CDR3 spans 15 amino acids. Germline V gene data show CDR1 as MNHEY and CDR2 as SVGAGI.